Sequencing of this T cell receptor beta chain was carried out in a study of control samples from healthy donors and cancer patients. Repertoires were generated with immunoSEQ multiplex PCR, while TCRdb's copy carries only in-frame clones and drops some. This sample has hundreds of thousands of clones, with about nine tenths found just once. V gave up 1 base and J gave up 5 bases, with 14 bases separating them. Germline CDR1 LGHNA, CDR2 YSLEER. CDR3 length equals 15 residues. This chain joins TRBV4-3 and TRBJ1-1; weak D call: TRBD1 (6 bases). The sample taken for sequencing was PBMCs. The receptor was derived from a man between 40 and 49 years old with head and neck cancer. The CDR3 protein is CASSQGGGGRTEAFF. CDR3 bases: TGCGCCAGCAGCCAAGGTGGGGGGGGCAGAACTGAAGCTTTCTTT.